The 14 T cell receptor beta chains reported below all come from one sample, sequenced in a study of early T cells in non-severe SARS-CoV-2 infection. MiXCR, applied by TCRdb to the 5' RACE reads, yields one record per CDR3 protein. The sample has 65,000 to 95,000 distinct CDR3 sequences, more than 9% seen once; the top ten hold around 4.6%. The specimen was whole blood. The receptors were gathered from an adult who was a healthcare worker with PCR-confirmed SARS-CoV-2 infection or an uninfected control (not recorded which).

The gene calls are TRBV3-1 and TRBJ1-5, with TRBD1 matching 7 bases. V lost 2 bases, J lost 3 bases, and 4 bases stayed unmatched. The germline CDR1 and CDR2 sequences are LGHDT and YNNKEL (reference sequence). The CDR3 has 15 residues. In DNA form, the CDR3 reads TGTGCCAGCAGCCAAAGGACAGGTCCCAATCAGCCCCAGCATTTT. Amino acids: CASSQRTGPNQPQHF.

This clonotype appeared many times. The chain combines TRBV21-1 with TRBJ2-1; the D call in the table, TRBD1, was not verified against the DNA. TRBV21-1 is flagged as a pseudogene. This CDR3 region has 18 residues. CDR3 sequence (DNA): TGTGCCAGCAGCAAACAGGACCGGGGGGCCAGTATTGAGGATGAGCAGTTCTTC. This sequence encodes CASSKQDRGASIEDEQFF.

This clonotype came up a few times. The chain uses TRBV29-1 and TRBJ2-7; the match to TRBD1 covers 7 bases. CDR3 length: 15 amino acids. Germline V gene data show CDR1 as SQVTM and CDR2 as ANQGSEA. J gave up 1 base and V 4 bases, and 10 bases lay outside the gene matches. The CDR3 DNA follows: TGCAGCGTTGGTTGGTGGACAGGAGAATCCTACGAGCAGTACTTC. It yields the protein CSVGWWTGESYEQYF.

This clonotype was seen many times. V and J are TRBV28 and TRBJ1-5; no clear D gene. Germline V gives CDR1 MDHEN, CDR2 SYDVKM. The V and J ends lost 6 bases and 7 bases respectively, with 13 bases between them. The CDR3 runs 13 residues. The CDR3 region has the DNA TGTGCCAGCAGCCCCGAGTTCGGACAGCCCCAGCATTTT. Its translation is CASSPEFGQPQHF.

This clonotype appeared many times. This chain joins TRBV25-1 and TRBJ1-3; D may be TRBD1 (5 bases). The CDR3 covers 14 residues. The germline gives CDR1 MGHDK, CDR2 SYGVNS. Trimming removed 2 bases from V and 8 bases from J, with 13 bases in between. CDR3 sequence: CASSEPGRWYTIYF. The DNA for the CDR3 is TGTGCCAGCAGTGAACCGGGACGTTGGTACACCATATATTTT.

This clonotype has just a few counts. The V gene is TRBV28, the J gene TRBJ1-3; D unclear. CDR1 is MDHEN and CDR2 is SYDVKM in the germline V gene. The V and J ends lost 2 bases and 7 bases respectively, with 3 bases between them. There are 11 residues in the CDR3. CDR3 nucleotides: TGTGCCAGCAGTTTAGGGAACACCATATATTTT. Residues: CASSLGNTIYF.

This clonotype occurred many times. This chain links TRBV20-1 with TRBJ2-5; D possibly uses TRBD1 or TRBD2 (5 bases each). Deletions cut 3 bases from V and 5 bases from J, with 16 bases between. Germline V lookup: CDR1 DFQATT, CDR2 SNEGSKA (reference sequence). The CDR3 runs 14 residues. CDR3: CSASFSWGTETQYF. The CDR3 DNA sequence: TGCAGTGCTAGCTTTTCTTGGGGGACGGAGACCCAGTACTTC.

This clonotype was picked up many times. The chain links TRBV24-1 to TRBJ2-7; perhaps TRBD2 as D (6 bases). The CDR3 extends over 13 amino acids. V was shortened by 3 bases and J by 4 bases, with 9 bases between the two germline ends. Per germline, CDR1 KGHDR and CDR2 SFDVKD. Written as DNA, the CDR3 is TGTGCCACCAGTGATATCGGGAGTTACGAGCAGTACTTC. Translated: CATSDIGSYEQYF.

There are a few counts of this clonotype. The chain carries TRBV3-1 and TRBJ1-5; 9 bases line up with TRBD1. Trimming removed 0 bases from V and 7 bases from J; junction bases left unmatched: 4. Germline V lookup: CDR1 LGHDT, CDR2 YNNKEL (reference sequence). The CDR3 loop spans 15 amino acids. The CDR3 DNA is TGTGCCAGCAGCCAAGATTCGACAGGGGGGCAGCCCCAGCATTTT. Translation: CASSQDSTGGQPQHF.

This clonotype was detected only a few times. The chain combines TRBV28 with TRBJ1-5; TRBD1 matches 12 bases. V was pared by 2 bases and J by 7 bases, with 3 bases of the junction left unmatched. This CDR3 contains 15 residues. The germline CDR1 and CDR2 sequences are MDHEN and SYDVKM. Written as DNA, the CDR3 is TGTGCCAGCAGTTTAGGGACAGGGGGCTCCCAGCCCCAGCATTTT. Amino acids: CASSLGTGGSQPQHF. Full variable domain (remainder filled in from reference TRBV28 and TRBJ1-5): DVKVTQSSRYLVKRTGEKVFLECVQDMDHENMFWYRQDPGLGLRLIYFSYDVKMKEKGDIPEGYSVSREKKERFSLILESASTNQTSMYLCASSLGTGGSQPQHFGDGTRLSIL.

The chain is built from TRBV6-6 and TRBJ1-4; D may be TRBD1 (6 bases). V lost 7 bases, J lost 2 bases, and 20 bases lay in between. CDR3 size: 17 residues. Germline-derived CDR1 and CDR2 are MNHNY and SVGAGI (reference sequence). The CDR3 DNA sequence: TGTGCCAGCATGGACACGAAACGAAGGGGGACTAATGAAAAACTGTTTTTT. Its translation: CASMDTKRRGTNEKLFF.

The sample holds many counts of this clonotype. This chain uses TRBV5-6 with TRBJ2-7; either TRBD1 or TRBD2 may fit D (5 bases each). V shed 0 bases and J shed 6 bases, with 10 bases lying between them. Germline V gives CDR1 SGHDT, CDR2 YYEEEE. The CDR3 is made up of 13 amino acids. The CDR3 bases are TGTGCCAGCAGCTTGGGAGTTGGGGGCGAGCAGTACTTC. The encoded protein is CASSLGVGGEQYF.

This clonotype was seen many times. V is TRBV6-6 and J is TRBJ1-2; the D gene is possibly TRBD1 (6 bases). V was pared by 8 bases and J by 4 bases, with 20 bases between. Germline CDR1 and CDR2: MNHNY and SVGAGI (reference sequence). This CDR3 is built from 15 residues. CDR3 in DNA: TGTGCCAGCGGGGAATTGACAGGACCTTTCTATGGCTACACCTTC. It specifies CASGELTGPFYGYTF.

The chain links TRBV25-1 to TRBJ2-3; no definite D call. Germline-derived CDR1 and CDR2 are MGHDK and SYGVNS. Between the trimmed V and J ends, which lost 4 bases and 6 bases, there was a span of 5 bases. The CDR3 runs to 11 residues. CDR3 DNA sequence: TGTGCCAGCAGTGTGATCGATACGCAGTATTTT. The encoded protein is CASSVIDTQYF.